Shown below are 9 T cell receptor beta chains from a single sample sequenced in a study of blood T cell repertoires in COVID-19 (dated by TCRdb to the early 2020s). Libraries were prepared through the immunoSEQ multiplex PCR assay. Here the immuneACCESS table is served through TCRdb, limited to in-frame sequences with V and J called. Missing clones are a known gap in these copies; in checked studies unresolved V genes cover under half, and the rest lacks a known reason. The sample table records around 210,000 clones; around 83% of these occur just once. The top ten clonotypes cover approximately 13% of the sample. The sequencing input was peripheral blood. The receptors were gathered from a human donor in a cohort sampled during active COVID-19.

The chain combines TRBV6-5 with TRBJ2-5; 7 bases agree with TRBD1. CDR3 length equals 15 residues. The germline V gene has CDR1 MNHEY and CDR2 SVGAGI. V was clipped by 3 bases and J by 4 bases; unmatched bases: 8. Here the CDR3 reads CASSYRPDRVETQYF. The CDR3 DNA reads as TGTGCCAGCAGTTATCGCCCCGACAGGGTAGAGACCCAGTACTTC.

V and J are TRBV27 and TRBJ1-5; 9 bases map to TRBD1. This CDR3 contains 13 residues. CDR1 and CDR2 (germline): MNHEY, SMNVEV (reference sequence). V was clipped by 6 bases and J by 7 bases; unmatched bases: 4. The CDR3 sequence is CASSRTGVQPQHF. CDR3 DNA sequence: TGTGCCAGCAGCAGGACAGGGGTCCAGCCCCAGCATTTT.

The chain is built from TRBV27 and TRBJ2-7; TRBD2 aligns across 9 bases. The germline V gene encodes CDR1 MNHEY and CDR2 SMNVEV (reference sequence). There are 15 residues in the CDR3. V was pared by 5 bases and J by 1 base, with 6 bases of the junction left unmatched. CDR3 amino acids: CASSISGSSSYEQYF. In DNA form, the CDR3 reads TGTGCCAGCAGTATTAGCGGGAGTTCGTCCTACGAGCAGTACTTC.

The chain joins TRBV5-1 to TRBJ2-7; 7 positions match TRBD2. The germline V gene encodes CDR1 SGHRS and CDR2 YFSETQ. The CDR3 length is 16 residues. Trimming removed 0 bases from V and 0 bases from J; junction bases left unmatched: 6. CDR3 region: CASSLGSGLHSYEQYF. The DNA of the CDR3 is TGCGCCAGCAGCTTGGGGTCGGGACTACACTCCTACGAGCAGTACTTC.

This clone appeared a single time. The chain carries TRBV6-1 and TRBJ2-7; D is possibly TRBD1 (5 bases). The CDR3 is 18 residues long. From germline, CDR1 is MNHNS and CDR2 SASEGT. The V gene lost 4 bases and the J gene lost 2 bases, with 24 bases spanning the gap. The CDR3 sequence is CASSALGYTAPRAYEQYF. The CDR3 bases are TGTGCCAGCAGTGCCCTCGGGTATACAGCGCCCAGGGCCTACGAGCAGTACTTC.

This clone showed up just once. V is TRBV28 and J is TRBJ1-6; possibly TRBD1 for D (5 bases). The CDR3 covers 15 residues. Germline V gene lookup returns CDR1 MDHEN and CDR2 SYDVKM. Trimming took 3 bases from V and 7 from J, leaving 13 bases between them. The CDR3: CASSFLQAGNSPLHF. The CDR3 DNA is TGTGCCAGCAGTTTCCTACAGGCCGGGAATTCACCCCTCCACTTT.

V and J are TRBV5-1 and TRBJ2-7; 8 nucleotides match TRBD1. V dropped 4 bases and J dropped 3; count of bases not matched to a gene: 6. This CDR3 comprises 14 residues. CDR1 SGHRS and CDR2 YFSETQ come from the germline V gene. This CDR3 reads CASSKPGQDYEQYF. Written as DNA, the CDR3 is TGCGCCAGCAGCAAGCCGGGACAGGACTACGAGCAGTACTTC.

This CDR3 reads CSASLGTSYEQYF. CDR3 DNA sequence: TGCAGTGCTAGTTTAGGTACTAGCTACGAGCAGTACTTC. This chain uses TRBV20-1 with TRBJ2-7; D may be TRBD2 (5 bases). V was trimmed by 3 bases and J by 3 bases, leaving 12 bases between them. CDR1 and CDR2 from the germline V gene are DFQATT and SNEGSKA (reference sequence). CDR3 length: 13 residues.

V is TRBV5-4 and J is TRBJ2-3, with TRBD2 matching over 10 bases. J gave up 0 bases and V 4 bases, and 2 bases lay outside the gene matches. Germline values: CDR1 SGHNT, CDR2 YYREEE (reference sequence). The CDR3 is 15 amino acids. CDR3 sequence reads: CASSPSGRSTDTQYF. The CDR3 DNA reads as TGTGCCAGCAGCCCTAGCGGGAGAAGCACAGATACGCAGTATTTT.